These 29 T cell receptor beta chains share one sample of origin, sequenced in a study of T-cell memory formation after mild COVID-19. TCRdb processed the 5' RACE reads anew with MiXCR; each CDR3 protein has one entry. The sample includes hundreds of thousands of distinct CDR3 sequences, around 27% of them seen just once. The sample was PBMCs or a T cell subset sorted from them (not recorded which). The source is an adult woman who had mild COVID-19 (a few samples of this study predate the infection). Cell type and time point are not known.

A single count supports this clonotype. In DNA form, the CDR3 reads TGTGCCAGCAGCTTAGGGGGGCCTCCTGGAAACACCATATATTTT. Translating it yields CASSLGGPPGNTIYF. This chain connects TRBV7-2 to TRBJ1-3; tentative D call: TRBD1 (6 bases). The CDR3 is 15 amino acids. With 1 base removed from V and 2 bases from J, the gap between germline ends came to 9 bases. Germline V gives CDR1 SGHTA, CDR2 FQGNSA.

The rearrangement uses TRBV3-1 and TRBJ2-7, with D perhaps TRBD2 (6 bases). Germline values: CDR1 LGHDT, CDR2 YNNKEL (reference sequence). This CDR3 spans 14 amino acids. V gave up 6 bases and J gave up 0 bases, with 12 bases separating them. CDR3 DNA: TGTGCCAGCAGTCGTGGGGGGTTCTCCTACGAGCAGTACTTC. Translated: CASSRGGFSYEQYF.

The chain joins TRBV7-9 to TRBJ2-7, with D hard to call. The CDR3 is 14 residues long. Trimming took 5 bases from V and 2 from J, leaving 13 bases between them. Germline V gives CDR1 SEHNR, CDR2 FQNEAQ (reference sequence). CDR3 in amino acids: CASSALGDPYEQYF. The CDR3 DNA reads as TGTGCCAGCAGCGCCCTAGGAGACCCCTACGAGCAGTACTTC.

J is TRBJ2-5 and V is TRBV27, with 9 bases lining up with TRBD1. V was pared by 3 bases and J by 1 base, with 3 bases of the junction left unmatched. Germline CDR1 reads MNHEY; CDR2 reads SMNVEV (reference sequence). This CDR3 comprises 15 residues. CDR3 sequence reads: CASSFATGGQETQYF. The CDR3 DNA sequence: TGTGCCAGCAGTTTCGCGACAGGGGGCCAAGAGACCCAGTACTTC.

V gene TRBV6-5 combines with J gene TRBJ2-2; D may match TRBD1 or TRBD2 (6 bases each). The CDR3 has 16 amino acids. CDR1 is MNHEY and CDR2 is SVGAGI in the germline V gene. Trimming cost V 9 bases and J 2 bases, with 19 bases left between them. The CDR3 region has the DNA TGTGCCAGTACCCTTGGCGGGACACTTAACACCGGGGAGCTGTTTTTT. It yields the protein CASTLGGTLNTGELFF.

The chain links TRBV25-1 to TRBJ1-6, with D perhaps TRBD1 (6 bases). The V gene lost 5 bases and the J gene lost 9 bases, with 14 bases spanning the gap. The length of the CDR3 is 14 residues. Looked up from germline, CDR1 is MGHDK and CDR2 is SYGVNS. CDR3 loop: CASSRGQGLSPLHF. CDR3 DNA: TGTGCCAGCAGTCGGGGGCAGGGGCTTTCACCCCTCCACTTT.

In its sample, this clonotype was seen a few times. V and J are TRBV12-3 or TRBV12-4 and TRBJ1-2, with 9 nucleotides matching TRBD1. The CDR3 sequence is 15 residues long. V lost 2 bases and J lost 7; bases outside the gene matches: 8. The CDR3 DNA sequence: TGTGCCAGCAGTTTAACGGGACAGGGAGTAGGTGGCTACACCTTC. Its translation: CASSLTGQGVGGYTF.

This clonotype turned up a few times. The chain has TRBV20-1 and TRBJ1-6; D gene uncertain. CDR3 length: 12 amino acids. The V end lost 5 bases, the J end lost 6 bases, and 8 bases lay between the germline ends. CDR1 is DFQATT and CDR2 is SNEGSKA in the germline V gene (reference sequence). The CDR3 sequence: CSALGPNSPLHF. For the CDR3, the DNA is TGCAGTGCTCTAGGTCCTAATTCACCCCTCCACTTT.

This clonotype was detected only a few times. The V call is TRBV6-5, the J call TRBJ2-5; TRBD2 aligns across 11 bases. The CDR3 is 15 amino acids. The V gene end was trimmed by 4 bases and the J gene end by 5 bases; junction bases not matched to a gene: 6. The germline V gene has CDR1 MNHEY and CDR2 SVGAGI. The DNA of the CDR3 is TGTGCCAGCAGTTGGGAACTAGCGGGAGTGGAGACCCAGTACTTC. It translates to CASSWELAGVETQYF.

CDR3 sequence: CASSPGTTAGELFF. The CDR3 nucleotides are TGTGCCAGCAGCCCCGGGACTACAGCGGGGGAGCTGTTTTTT. The chain carries TRBV7-2 and TRBJ2-2, with 7 bases matching TRBD2. V dropped 5 bases and J dropped 8; count of bases not matched to a gene: 8. The CDR3 is made up of 14 amino acids. Germline assignment: CDR1 SGHTA and CDR2 FQGNSA.

V gene TRBV7-2 combines with J gene TRBJ1-6; D unresolved. The ends were cut back, 9 bases at V and 4 bases at J, with 16 bases in the middle. Germline CDR1 is SGHTA and CDR2 is FQGNSA. The CDR3 spans 15 residues. This chain's CDR3 is CASGPPTSYNSPLHF. In DNA form, the CDR3 reads TGTGCCAGTGGACCTCCTACATCGTATAATTCACCCCTCCACTTT.

This chain uses TRBV7-2 with TRBJ2-1; 14 bases fit TRBD2. CDR3 length: 20 residues. Germline-derived CDR1 and CDR2 are SGHTA and FQGNSA. V was pared by 3 bases and J by 7 bases, with 17 bases of the junction left unmatched. The CDR3: CASSFRYLGLAGDTGNEQFF. Here the CDR3 DNA reads TGTGCCAGCAGCTTCCGTTACCTGGGACTAGCGGGAGATACTGGGAATGAGCAGTTCTTC.

The chain recombines TRBV6-5 with TRBJ2-5, with 12 nucleotides matching TRBD2. The V gene end was trimmed by 0 bases and the J gene end by 4 bases; junction bases not matched to a gene: 6. This CDR3 has 17 residues. The germline V gene encodes CDR1 MNHEY and CDR2 SVGAGI. The CDR3 sequence is CASSYSTSGRGGETQYF. In nucleotides, the CDR3 is TGTGCCAGCAGTTACTCGACTAGCGGGAGAGGAGGAGAGACCCAGTACTTC.

The chain couples TRBV7-9 to TRBJ2-3, with 7 bases fitting TRBD2. The junction had 4 bases not matched to a gene; V was cut back by 1 base and J by 0 bases. Looked up from germline, CDR1 is SEHNR and CDR2 is FQNEAQ (reference sequence). The CDR3 contains 16 residues. The DNA for the CDR3 is TGTGCCAGCAGCTTAGGGGTTAGCGGGAGCACAGATACGCAGTATTTT. It yields the protein CASSLGVSGSTDTQYF.

Only a few counts were recorded for this clonotype. V usage is TRBV11-2 and J usage is TRBJ2-5, with 7 positions matching TRBD2. Germline V gene data show CDR1 as SGHAT and CDR2 as FQNNGV. The CDR3 totals 14 residues. The J segment lost 9 bases and the V segment lost 3 bases, leaving 10 bases of the junction unmatched. In DNA, the CDR3 is TGTGCCAGCAGCTTGGCCGGGACTATATGGGCCCAGTACTTC. It codes for CASSLAGTIWAQYF.

This CDR3 is CASSEQYEQYF. The CDR3 region has the DNA TGTGCCAGCAGTGAGCAGTACGAGCAGTACTTC. V is TRBV6-6 and J is TRBJ2-7; D not certain. Trimming removed 5 bases from V and 4 bases from J, with 6 bases in between. Per the germline V gene, CDR1 is MNHNY and CDR2 is SVGAGI (reference sequence). This CDR3 is built from 11 residues.

This clonotype was recorded a few times. The rearrangement links TRBV12-3 or TRBV12-4 to TRBJ2-1; 10 bases map to TRBD2. Trimming cost V 3 bases and J 10 bases; bases outside gene matches: 0. The CDR3 has 12 amino acids. The chain's CDR3 is CASSFSGGEQFF. For the CDR3, the DNA is TGTGCCAGCAGTTTTAGCGGGGGGGAGCAGTTCTTC.

V is TRBV27 and J is TRBJ2-6; maybe TRBD1 (6 bases). The CDR3 sequence is 18 residues long. V shed 0 bases and J shed 4 bases, with 16 bases lying between them. Germline V gene sequence: CDR1 MNHEY, CDR2 SMNVEV (reference sequence). The CDR3 loop reads CASSLSMQGRGGANVLTF. As DNA, the CDR3 is TGTGCCAGCAGTTTATCGATGCAGGGGCGAGGCGGGGCCAACGTCCTGACTTTC.

This clonotype was seen many times. The chain has TRBV5-6 and TRBJ2-3, with a possible D match to TRBD1 (5 bases). In germline, CDR1 is SGHDT, CDR2 YYEEEE. The CDR3 sequence is 15 residues long. Trimming cost V 4 bases and J 3 bases, with 15 bases left between them. The CDR3: CASSLLRPGTDTQYF. CDR3 DNA: TGTGCCAGCAGCCTATTAAGGCCAGGGACAGATACGCAGTATTTT.

J is TRBJ1-6 and V is TRBV11-2, with D possibly matching TRBD1 (6 bases). Trimming shortened V by 0 bases and J by 13 bases, and 10 bases separated the two germline ends. CDR1 is SGHAT and CDR2 is FQNNGV in the germline V gene. The CDR3 loop spans 13 amino acids. In nucleotides, the CDR3 is TGTGCCAGCAGCTTAGAGGGGGCCGGGCCCCTCCACTTT. Translated, it gives CASSLEGAGPLHF.

The chain uses TRBV5-5 and TRBJ2-4; D remains ambiguous. V lost 1 base and J 7 bases, leaving 9 bases between the germline ends. Germline CDR1 reads SGHKS; CDR2 reads YYEKEE (reference sequence). The CDR3 extends over 13 amino acids. The CDR3 DNA sequence: TGTGCCAGCAGCTTGAGTCGAGCGAACATTCAGTACTTC. Its protein product is CASSLSRANIQYF. Variable domain in full (rest from reference TRBV5-5 and TRBJ2-4): DAGVTQSPTHLIKTRGQQVTLRCSPISGHKSVSWYQQVLGQGPQFIFQYYEKEERGRGNFPDRFSARQFPNYSSELNVNALLLGDSALYLCASSLSRANIQYFGAGTRLSVL.

This clonotype was recorded a few times. The V gene is TRBV7-2, the J gene TRBJ2-5, with D tentatively TRBD1 (5 bases). Trimming left V 5 bases short and J 4 bases short, with 29 bases between. Germline CDR1 reads SGHTA; CDR2 reads FQGNSA. The CDR3 extends over 19 amino acids. The CDR3 reads CASSISAEGAGIFGETQYF. The CDR3 region has the DNA TGTGCCAGCAGCATAAGTGCAGAAGGGGCAGGGATCTTTGGAGAGACCCAGTACTTC. The full variable domain, rest sourced from reference TRBV7-2 and TRBJ2-5, is GAGVSQSPSNKVTEKGKDVELRCDPISGHTALYWYRQSLGQGLEFLIYFQGNSAPDKSGLPSDRFSAERTGGSVSTLTIQRTQQEDSAVYLCASSISAEGAGIFGETQYFGPGTRLLVL.

This clonotype was detected a few times. The V and J genes are TRBV12-3 or TRBV12-4 and TRBJ1-4; D unclear. V lost 5 bases, J lost 3 bases, and 13 bases lay in between. The CDR3 has 15 amino acids. The CDR3 nucleotides are TGTGCCAGCAGTCCCCCGGGCTCAGCTAATGAAAAACTGTTTTTT. Its protein product is CASSPPGSANEKLFF.

V and J are TRBV7-8 and TRBJ2-5; D is unclear. V lost 2 bases to trimming and J lost 5 bases, with 12 bases between them. The CDR3 sequence is 14 residues long. In germline, CDR1 is SGHVS, CDR2 FQNEAQ. Here the CDR3 reads CASSLMGRRETQYF. Written as DNA, the CDR3 is TGTGCCAGCAGCTTAATGGGTAGAAGGGAGACCCAGTACTTC.

In this sample, this clonotype turned up a few times. V gene TRBV7-2 combines with J gene TRBJ2-2; D gene unclear. This CDR3 comprises 13 residues. Germline-derived CDR1 and CDR2 are SGHTA and FQGNSA. With 3 bases removed from V and 2 bases from J, the gap between germline ends came to 4 bases. CDR3 residues: CASSFVNTGELFF. The CDR3 nucleotides read TGTGCCAGCAGCTTTGTCAACACCGGGGAGCTGTTTTTT.

This clonotype is a singleton in its sample. The rearrangement joins TRBV25-1 to TRBJ2-1; D uncertain. The CDR3 is made up of 11 amino acids. The germline gives CDR1 MGHDK, CDR2 SYGVNS. V was cut by 3 bases and J by 9 bases, with 6 bases left in between. CDR3 bases: TGTGCCAGCAGTGATAGAAGTGAGCAGTTCTTC. Translated, it gives CASSDRSEQFF.

The genes are TRBV10-3 and TRBJ2-3; the D is unclear. The CDR3 has 11 amino acids. V was cut by 3 bases and J by 7 bases, with 5 bases left in between. CDR1 is ENHRY and CDR2 is SYGVKD in the germline V gene. The CDR3 coding sequence is TGTGCCATCAGTGAACAGTATACGCAGTATTTT. Protein sequence: CAISEQYTQYF.

J is TRBJ1-1 and V is TRBV20-1; 9 bases are a match to TRBD1. The CDR3 consists of 15 residues. The germline V gene has CDR1 DFQATT and CDR2 SNEGSKA (reference sequence). The ends lost 8 bases at V and 9 bases at J; junction bases unmatched: 19. CDR3 sequence (DNA): TGCAGTCGACAGGGGGTAGCCAGCTCTTTGGGGCAAGCTTTCTTT. It specifies CSRQGVASSLGQAFF.

V is TRBV29-1 and J is TRBJ2-7; 7 positions agree with TRBD2. The V and J ends lost 3 bases and 2 bases, in that order; junction bases with no gene match: 10. The CDR3 consists of 15 residues. The germline V gene encodes CDR1 SQVTM and CDR2 ANQGSEA. Here the CDR3 DNA reads TGCAGCGTTGATTTCGGGGGAGGGGACCCCTACGAGCAGTACTTC. This gives the protein CSVDFGGGDPYEQYF.